This TCR beta chain is drawn from a study of blood T cell repertoires in COVID-19. Background on the study: The cDNA or gDNA used as material had been derived from T cells, B-cell-depleted T cells, or PBMCs.

Sequenced by immunoSEQ multiplex PCR; TCRdb stores in-frame clones only, minus some. The sample lists about 480,000 clones, around nine tenths occurring once. V lost 1 base to trimming and J lost 9 bases, with 13 bases between them. CDR3 length: 14 amino acids. Looked up from germline, CDR1 is SGHDT and CDR2 is YYEEEE. Cohort placement rested on clinical history that participants reported themselves. Recovered status applied to Cohort 3 donors who had two consecutive negative PCRs. It also applied to those with clearance or with symptom resolution. V is TRBV5-6 and J is TRBJ1-4, with D uncertain. Sequenced sample: PBMCs or T cells enriched from blood (not recorded which). The TCR originated in a woman between 40 and 55 years old who had recovered from COVID-19. Written as DNA, the CDR3 is TGTGCCAGCAGCTTGTCGTCAGTCATCCAAAAACTGTTTTTT. This translates into CASSLSSVIQKLFF.